These T cell receptor beta chains were read from a single sample in a study of CD8+ T cells in alopecia areata. Sequenced by immunoSEQ multiplex PCR; TCRdb stores in-frame clones only, minus some. This sample has more than 200,000 clones, with 67% found just once. Material: CD4+ T cells sorted from blood, obtained at week 0. The receptors come from a human donor with alopecia areata. Both conserved end residues are part of each CDR3. A D gene is named only where the DNA matches it firmly. Size is omitted from some rows. Given values are once, few, many or a class for expanded clones.

V	D	size	J	CDR3	DNA
TRBV19	TRBD2	few	TRBJ2-1	CASTRTSGHINNEQFF	TGTGCCAGTACCCGGACTAGCGGGCATATCAACAATGAGCAGTTCTTC
TRBV29-1	TRBD1	once	TRBJ2-1	CSVEGQGVYNEQFF	TGCAGCGTTGAGGGACAGGGGGTCTACAATGAGCAGTTCTTC
TRBV30	TRBD2	-	TRBJ2-3	CAWSVGTSGDTDTQYF	TGTGCCTGGAGTGTAGGGACTAGCGGGGACACAGATACGCAGTATTTT
TRBV30	-	-	TRBJ2-3	CAWSAGSTDTQYF	TGTGCCTGGAGTGCCGGGAGCACAGATACGCAGTATTTT
TRBV30	-	-	TRBJ2-7	CAWGSGRRYF	TGTGCCTGGGGCTCGGGAAGGAGGTACTTC
TRBV29-1	-	-	TRBJ1-2	CSVETPVQGGYTF	TGCAGCGTTGAAACCCCCGTCCAAGGTGGCTACACCTTC
TRBV7-8	-	-	TRBJ1-6	CASSSSRHTNSPLHF	TGTGCCAGCAGCTCCTCCCGGCATACCAATTCACCCCTCCACTTT
TRBV11-2	-	-	TRBJ1-2	CASRPTFREGPNYGYTF	TGTGCCAGCAGGCCAACGTTTCGGGAGGGCCCGAACTATGGCTACACCTTC
TRBV7-2	-	-	TRBJ2-1	CASSQRRGPPEQFF	TGTGCCAGCAGCCAAAGGAGAGGTCCGCCTGAGCAGTTCTTC
TRBV29-1	TRBD2	-	TRBJ2-1	CSVSGTIWNEQFF	TGCAGCGTTAGCGGGACCATTTGGAATGAGCAGTTCTTC
TRBV5-1	-	few	TRBJ2-5	CASSFLTATGETQYF	TGCGCCAGCAGCTTCCTAACCGCTACGGGGGAGACCCAGTACTTC
TRBV29-1	-	few	TRBJ1-1	CSVEQQNTEAFF	TGCAGCGTTGAACAGCAGAACACTGAAGCTTTCTTT
TRBV5-1	-	-	TRBJ2-5	CASSLVNGETQYF	TGCGCCAGCAGCTTGGTGAACGGAGAGACCCAGTACTTC
TRBV5-1	TRBD1	-	TRBJ2-5	CASGIGTEETQYF	TGCGCCAGCGGGATCGGGACAGAAGAGACCCAGTACTTC
TRBV30	TRBD2	-	TRBJ2-1	CAWRMGLASYNEQFF	TGTGCCTGGAGAATGGGACTAGCGTCCTACAATGAGCAGTTCTTC
TRBV4-1	-	-	TRBJ2-7	CASSQDQYLGYEQYF	TGCGCCAGCAGCCAAGATCAGTATCTGGGCTACGAGCAGTACTTC
TRBV4-1	-	-	TRBJ1-2	CASSQDSPNDDYGYTF	TGCGCCAGCAGCCAAGATTCACCCAACGACGACTATGGCTACACCTTC
TRBV27	-	-	TRBJ2-4	CASSLKAPGIGTKNIQYF	TGTGCCAGCAGTTTAAAGGCCCCAGGGATTGGGACCAAAAACATTCAGTACTTC
TRBV30	-	-	TRBJ1-4	CAWNEGTGEKLFF	TGTGCCTGGAATGAGGGGACGGGTGAAAAACTGTTTTTT
TRBV15	-	-	TRBJ2-6	CATSKGRPGANVLTF	TGTGCCACCAGCAAAGGGCGTCCTGGGGCCAACGTCCTGACTTTC
TRBV19	TRBD1	-	TRBJ1-5	CASSQSPPGQGGGNQPQHF	TGTGCCAGTAGTCAAAGTCCGCCGGGACAGGGCGGAGGCAATCAGCCCCAGCATTTT
TRBV5-4	-	-	TRBJ2-5	CASSLYQGQETQYF	TGTGCCAGCAGCTTATATCAGGGACAAGAGACCCAGTACTTC